This T cell receptor beta chain was recorded in a study of T cell changes during pregnancy in multiple sclerosis. V lost 0 bases, J lost 3 bases, and 6 bases lay in between. The germline CDR1 and CDR2 sequences are KGHSH and LQKENI. The CDR3 has 13 residues. Method: immunoSEQ multiplex PCR; TCRdb's copy keeps in-frame clones and lacks some. The sample yields about 40,000 clones, around 90% seen once. This specimen was CD4+ T cells from peripheral blood mononuclear cells, taken before pregnancy. The chain combines TRBV18 with TRBJ2-7, with D perhaps TRBD2 (6 bases). The receptor was derived from a female donor with multiple sclerosis, enrolled in a pregnancy study. The CDR3 DNA is TGTGCCAGCTCACCACCGGGGGGCTACGAGCAGTACTTC. This encodes CASSPPGGYEQYF.